This is a list of T cell receptor beta chains from one sample in a study of blood T cells in healthy people across ages. TCRdb re-called the 5' RACE reads with MiXCR, one entry per CDR3 protein. The profile shows 750,000 to 950,000 distinct CDR3 sequences, 25% to 30% of them singletons. These data are also associated with another study on T cells of mothers and their children.

The sequencing sample was made of blood. The source of these receptors is a boy aged 5-17 years in good health. CDR3s include the opening cysteine and the closing phenylalanine or tryptophan. The order of the fields is CDR3 DNA, CDR3 protein, V gene, CDR3 length, clone size, D gene, J gene. The D gene is left open where the match is weak. For some rows the clone size is stated as once, few or many, or as a class when expanded; others skip it.

TGTGCCAGCAGGCGTCTTCGGGGCCGAACTGGAAACACCATATATTTT	CASRRLRGRTGNTIYF	TRBV7-3	16	few	.	TRBJ1-3
TGTGCCAGCAGTTTTGGGGGGGCCCAAGATACGCAGTATTTT	CASSFGGAQDTQYF	TRBV12-3/TRBV12-4	14	.	.	TRBJ2-3
TGTGCCAGCAGTATCAGAGGCACTGAAGCTTTCTTT	CASSIRGTEAFF	TRBV28	12	.	.	TRBJ1-1
TGCAGTGCTAAAATGGGGGCCGGCGCCTACAATGAGCAGTTCTTC	CSAKMGAGAYNEQFF	TRBV20-1	15	.	.	TRBJ2-1
TGTGCCAGCAGCCTAGACAGGACCTATGGCTACACCTTC	CASSLDRTYGYTF	TRBV7-9	13	many	.	TRBJ1-2
TGTGCCAGCAGCCAGATATTCCGGGACAGGGGGGTCAATGAGCAGTTCTTC	CASSQIFRDRGVNEQFF	TRBV4-2	17	.	TRBD1	TRBJ2-1
TGTGCCAGCTCACCAGGAGCGGATCCCGGGGAGCTGTTTTTT	CASSPGADPGELFF	TRBV18	14	.	.	TRBJ2-2
TGTGCCAGCAGCTCGGGACTAGCGGGCATCATCGAAGAGACCCAGTACTTC	CASSSGLAGIIEETQYF	TRBV11-2	17	few	TRBD2	TRBJ2-5
TGTGCCACCAGCGATTTGGGGACAGGGGGCGTAGACAATGAGCAGTTCTTC	CATSDLGTGGVDNEQFF	TRBV24-1	17	.	TRBD1	TRBJ2-1
TGTGCCAGCAGCCGCTCTGGCGGGCGGGCTTTCTTT	CASSRSGGRAFF	TRBV16	12	.	.	TRBJ1-1
TGCGCCAGCAGTGAATCGGGGGCCGGCCGAGAGACCCAGTACTTC	CASSESGAGRETQYF	TRBV10-1	15	.	.	TRBJ2-5
TGTGCCAGCAAGGAACAGGGGGCACTCGGGGCCAACGTCCTGACTTTC	CASKEQGALGANVLTF	TRBV27	16	.	TRBD1	TRBJ2-6
TGTGCCATCAGTAGGGGGACCTATGGCTACACCTTC	CAISRGTYGYTF	TRBV10-3	12	.	.	TRBJ1-2
TGCGCCAGCAGCCAAGTAGCGGGGGGGCCAGGGACGCAGTATTTT	CASSQVAGGPGTQYF	TRBV4-1	15	.	TRBD2	TRBJ2-3
TGTGCCAGCAGCCAAGGGCACACCGGGGAGCTGTTTTTT	CASSQGHTGELFF	TRBV3-1	13	.	.	TRBJ2-2
TGTGCCAGCAGTTACTCGAATCAGGGGGCGTCTGGAAACACCATATATTTT	CASSYSNQGASGNTIYF	TRBV6-5	17	.	TRBD1	TRBJ1-3
TGTGCCAGCGGGCTCGTCAGCAATGAGCAGTTCTTC	CASGLVSNEQFF	TRBV6-2/TRBV6-3	12	.	.	TRBJ2-1
TGCAGTGCTAGGGGGGCTGGACCAACAAGCTCCTACAATGAGCAGTTCTTC	CSARGAGPTSSYNEQFF	TRBV20-1	17	.	.	TRBJ2-1
TGTGCCACCAGCAGAGAAAGGCATGGGCCCCGGGGCACTGAAGCTTTCTTT	CATSRERHGPRGTEAFF	TRBV15	17	few	.	TRBJ1-1
TGTGCCACCAGTGATTTGGGGAGGGTAGGGGCTTACAATGAGCAGTTCTTC	CATSDLGRVGAYNEQFF	TRBV24-1	17	.	TRBD2	TRBJ2-1
TGTGCCAGCAGTGACAAGGGGTCGAACACCGGGGAGCTGTTTTTT	CASSDKGSNTGELFF	TRBV6-4	15	.	.	TRBJ2-2
TGTGCCAGCAGCAAAGCGCCGGAGACACTGAAGTTACCCTACGAGCAGTACTTC	CASSKAPETLKLPYEQYF	TRBV21-1	18	.	.	TRBJ2-7
TGTGCCTGCGCCGGGACTAGAGAGACCCAGTACTTC	CACAGTRETQYF	TRBV30	12	many	TRBD2	TRBJ2-5
TGTGCCAGCAACATAGGTAGCAATCAGCCCCAGCATTTT	CASNIGSNQPQHF	TRBV12-3/TRBV12-4	13	few	.	TRBJ1-5
TGTGCCAGCAGTTACTCTAGGCAGGGACCCTACGAGCAGTACTTC	CASSYSRQGPYEQYF	TRBV6-6	15	.	.	TRBJ2-7
TGCAGTGCTGGGCTTACTAGCGGGGGGAATGAGCAGTTCTTC	CSAGLTSGGNEQFF	TRBV20-1	14	.	TRBD2	TRBJ2-1
TGTGCCAGTACCGACAACGGGGAGACCCAGTACTTC	CASTDNGETQYF	TRBV19	12	.	.	TRBJ2-5
TGCAGTGCGCGGACTAGCGGGAGGCCCACCGGGGAGCTGTTTTTT	CSARTSGRPTGELFF	TRBV20-1	15	few	TRBD2	TRBJ2-2
TGTGCCAGCAGCTTAGCTTCTAGCGGGCAATTCTCCTACAATGAGCAGTTCTTC	CASSLASSGQFSYNEQFF	TRBV11-2	18	.	TRBD2	TRBJ2-1
TGTGCCAGCAGTGAAGCCCTCGCGGGGCCCAGGGGTATCTTT	CASSEALAGPRGIF	TRBV2	14	few	.	TRBJ1-1
TGTGCCAGCAGCTTACAGGGGAGAGTCACTGAAGCTTTCTTT	CASSLQGRVTEAFF	TRBV7-9	14	.	.	TRBJ1-1
TGTGCCAGCAGCTTAAGCGGGGGGGTGGGTGAGCAGTTCTTC	CASSLSGGVGEQFF	TRBV7-3	14	.	TRBD2	TRBJ2-1
TGTGCCAGCAGTTTCCGTAGTGTAGATACGCAGTATTTT	CASSFRSVDTQYF	TRBV12-3/TRBV12-4	13	few	.	TRBJ2-3
TGTGCCAGCAGCTTTGGCGCCTCTGGAAACACCATATATTTT	CASSFGASGNTIYF	TRBV7-2	14	.	.	TRBJ1-3
TGTGCCATCAGTGAGAATCGGGCTATGAACACTGAAGCTTTCTTT	CAISENRAMNTEAFF	TRBV10-3	15	.	.	TRBJ1-1
TGCGCCAGCAGCCACCGGGACAAGACCGGGGAGCTGTTTTTT	CASSHRDKTGELFF	TRBV5-1	14	.	.	TRBJ2-2
TGTGCCAGCAGCTCCATCAGGGGGGACAACACTGAAGCTTTCTTT	CASSSIRGDNTEAFF	TRBV11-2	15	.	TRBD1	TRBJ1-1
TGTGCCATCAGTGAGTTAGGTAACAGCCAAGAGACCCAGTACTTC	CAISELGNSQETQYF	TRBV10-3	15	many	.	TRBJ2-5
TGCAGTGCTAGATGGAACCAAGAGACCCAGTACTTC	CSARWNQETQYF	TRBV20-1	12	few	.	TRBJ2-5
TGTGCCAGCAGTTCGGACAGGTATAGCCCCGACTCTGGGGCCAACGTCCTGACTTTC	CASSSDRYSPDSGANVLTF	TRBV12-3/TRBV12-4	19	once	TRBD1	TRBJ2-6